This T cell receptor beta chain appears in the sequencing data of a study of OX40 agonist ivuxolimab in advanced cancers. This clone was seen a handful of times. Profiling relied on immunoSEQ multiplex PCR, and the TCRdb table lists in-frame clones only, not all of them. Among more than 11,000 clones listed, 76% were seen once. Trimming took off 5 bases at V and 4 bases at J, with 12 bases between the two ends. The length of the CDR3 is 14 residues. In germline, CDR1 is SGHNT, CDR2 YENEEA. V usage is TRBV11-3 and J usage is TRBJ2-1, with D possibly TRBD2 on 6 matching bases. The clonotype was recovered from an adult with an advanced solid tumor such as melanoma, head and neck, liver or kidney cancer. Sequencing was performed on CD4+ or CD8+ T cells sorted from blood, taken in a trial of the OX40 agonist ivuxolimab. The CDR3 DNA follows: TGTGCCAGCAGCCGTTCCGGGACTTACAATGAGCAGTTCTTC. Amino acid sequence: CASSRSGTYNEQFF.